This T cell receptor beta chain emerged from a study of blood T cells in healthy people across ages. A word on this clonotype: Its antigen is undetermined.

Findings and caveats of the study: Older individuals had lower TCR beta diversity per million T cells (the decline was roughly linear). Estimated diversity across one million T cells was deemed an underestimate.

The sample providers were healthy Caucasian people from Russia, aged about 6 to 95. With 5 bases removed from V and 3 bases from J, the gap between germline ends came to 17 bases. There are 16 residues in the CDR3. Germline V lookup: CDR1 MNHEY, CDR2 SMNVEV (reference sequence). PCR was performed a second time for about 7 to 11 cycles using a sample-barcoded 5' primer and a J-beta primer mix. One entry per CDR3 protein results from TCRdb running MiXCR on the 5' RACE reads. The sample has roughly 1,700,000 distinct CDR3 sequences; roughly 27% are singletons. The gene calls are TRBV27 and TRBJ2-4; TRBD2 is a possible D gene (6 bases). The receptor's source is a woman aged 30 to 39 in good health. The sequencing sample was made of blood. The DNA of the CDR3 is TGTGCCAGCAGTCCCATCAGCGGGTTTGGCAAAAACATTCAGTACTTC. Its translation is CASSPISGFGKNIQYF.